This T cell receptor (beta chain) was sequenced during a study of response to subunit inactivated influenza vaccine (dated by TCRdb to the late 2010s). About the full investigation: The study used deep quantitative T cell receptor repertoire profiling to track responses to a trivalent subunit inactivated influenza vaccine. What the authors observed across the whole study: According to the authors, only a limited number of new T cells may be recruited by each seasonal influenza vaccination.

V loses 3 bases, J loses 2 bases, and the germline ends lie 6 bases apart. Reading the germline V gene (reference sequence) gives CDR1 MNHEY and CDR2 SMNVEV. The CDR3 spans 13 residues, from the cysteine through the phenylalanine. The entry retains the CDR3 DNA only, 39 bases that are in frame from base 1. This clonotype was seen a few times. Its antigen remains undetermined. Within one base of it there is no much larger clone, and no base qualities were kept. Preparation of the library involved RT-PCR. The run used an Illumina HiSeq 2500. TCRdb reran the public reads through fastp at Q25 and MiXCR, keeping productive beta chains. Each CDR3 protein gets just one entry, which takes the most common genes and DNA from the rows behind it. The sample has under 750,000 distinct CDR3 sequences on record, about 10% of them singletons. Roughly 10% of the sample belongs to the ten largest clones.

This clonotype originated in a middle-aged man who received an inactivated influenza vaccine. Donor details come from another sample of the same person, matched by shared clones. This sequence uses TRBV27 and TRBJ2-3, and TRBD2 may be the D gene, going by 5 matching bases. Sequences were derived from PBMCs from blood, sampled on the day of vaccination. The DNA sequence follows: TGTGCCAGCAGTTTCGACTACACAGATACGCAGTATTTT. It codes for CASSFDYTDTQYF.